Following are 25 T cell receptor beta chains from one sample sequenced in a study of cytomegalovirus exposure and HLA in healthy donors. 60 Vbeta and 13 Jbeta primers were used in PCR. TCRdb keeps only in-frame clones here, not all; method: immunoSEQ multiplex PCR. The data hold approximately 69,000 clones, with roughly 72% observed a single time. The sample taken for sequencing was PBMCs. The receptor source for this set is a woman aged 25 to 45 in good health and CMV-seropositive.

This clone was seen more than once but under ten times. The rearrangement uses TRBV5-5 and TRBJ2-7, with 7 bases identical to TRBD1. Unmatched junction bases numbered 6, after V lost 4 bases and J lost 2 bases. The germline V gene encodes CDR1 SGHKS and CDR2 YYEKEE (reference sequence). The CDR3 length is 14 residues. CDR3 sequence: CASSQLGQTYEQYF. The CDR3, as DNA: TGTGCCAGCAGCCAGTTGGGACAGACCTACGAGCAGTACTTC.

The chain couples TRBV29-1 to TRBJ2-3, with D maybe TRBD1 (5 bases). V gave up 4 bases and J gave up 2 bases, with 13 bases separating them. CDR3 length: 14 amino acids. The germline V gene encodes CDR1 SQVTM and CDR2 ANQGSEA. This CDR3 is CSVVAIGVTDTQYF. CDR3 coding DNA: TGCAGCGTTGTGGCCATAGGGGTCACAGATACGCAGTATTTT.

This clone was detected once. The rearrangement links TRBV7-9 to TRBJ2-1; TRBD2 matches 11 bases. V lost 4 bases to trimming and J lost 9 bases; unmatched junction nucleotides: 5. The V gene's germline CDR1 is SEHNR and CDR2 FQNEAQ (reference sequence). This CDR3 comprises 14 residues. As DNA, the CDR3 is TGTGCCAGCAGCTCACCGGGACTAGCGGCTGAGCAGTTCTTC. This gives the protein CASSSPGLAAEQFF.

The V gene is TRBV30, the J gene TRBJ1-1, with D possibly matching TRBD1 (6 bases). The CDR3 is 13 amino acids. The germline V gene has CDR1 GTSNPN and CDR2 SVGIG (reference sequence). The V and J ends lost 4 bases and 1 base respectively, with 10 bases between them. CDR3 bases: TGTGCCTGGAACGGACAGCAGAACACTGAAGCTTTCTTT. Amino acid sequence: CAWNGQQNTEAFF.

The chain links TRBV28 to TRBJ2-7, with unresolved D. V was cut by 8 bases and J by 4 bases, with 6 bases left in between. This CDR3 spans 10 amino acids. CDR1 is MDHEN and CDR2 is SYDVKM in the germline V gene. In nucleotides, the CDR3 is TGTGCCAGCGGCGGATACGAGCAGTACTTC. This sequence encodes CASGGYEQYF.

This clone appeared a single time. The chain is built from TRBV4-1 and TRBJ1-2; possibly TRBD1 for D (5 bases). Germline V CDR1 and CDR2: MGHRA, YSYEKL. The V end lost 4 bases, the J end lost 10 bases, and 19 bases lay between the germline ends. The CDR3 runs to 14 residues. This CDR3 reads CASSRTAGPSIYTF. DNA of the CDR3: TGCGCCAGCAGCCGCACCGCGGGACCCAGTATCTACACCTTC.

The V and J genes are TRBV27 and TRBJ1-2; 9 bases agree with TRBD1. The CDR3 sequence is 13 residues long. Unmatched junction bases numbered 2, after V lost 3 bases and J lost 6 bases. Germline V CDR1 and CDR2: MNHEY, SMNVEV (reference sequence). For the CDR3, the DNA is TGTGCCAGCAGTTTCGGACAGGGGAATGGCTACACCTTC. Encoded protein: CASSFGQGNGYTF.

The V and J genes are TRBV30 and TRBJ1-5; 8 positions agree with TRBD1. The trim removed 2 bases at V and 3 bases at J, leaving 6 bases unmatched. CDR1 is GTSNPN, CDR2 SVGIG, per germline (reference sequence). The CDR3 has 15 residues. CDR3 bases: TGTGCCTGGAGTCAGACAGGGGTTTACAATCAGCCCCAGCATTTT. Encoded protein: CAWSQTGVYNQPQHF. Looking up the rest from reference TRBV30 and TRBJ1-5 gives the full variable domain: SQTIHQWPATLVQPVGSPLSLECTVEGTSNPNLYWYRQAAGRGLQLLFYSVGIGQISSEVPQNLSASRPQDRQFILSSKKLLLSDSGFYLCAWSQTGVYNQPQHFGDGTRLSIL.

In this sample, this clone turned up a few times. The chain uses TRBV28 and TRBJ1-5, with 7 bases that match TRBD1. The CDR3 loop spans 14 amino acids. Germline CDR1 and CDR2: MDHEN and SYDVKM. Losses at the gene ends were 1 base for V and 6 bases for J; bases not matched to a gene: 3. The CDR3 DNA reads TGTGCCAGCAGTTTATCGACAGGGCCTCAGCCCCAGCATTTT. Protein sequence: CASSLSTGPQPQHF.

The V call is TRBV10-3, the J call TRBJ1-3, with D possibly being TRBD1 (5 bases). V was cut by 7 bases and J by 0 bases, with 13 bases left in between. This CDR3 is built from 15 residues. Germline V lookup: CDR1 ENHRY, CDR2 SYGVKD. This CDR3 reads CAITREISSGNTIYF. The CDR3 nucleotides read TGTGCCATCACCAGGGAAATTAGCTCTGGAAACACCATATATTTT.

V gene TRBV13 combines with J gene TRBJ2-7, with TRBD1 matching 9 bases. This CDR3 spans 14 amino acids. Germline CDR1 reads PRHDT; CDR2 reads FYEKMQ (reference sequence). Losses at the gene ends were 5 bases for V and 2 bases for J; bases not matched to a gene: 4. The CDR3 DNA sequence: TGTGCCAGCAGCGGCGGGACAGGGCCCTACGAGCAGTACTTC. Translated, it gives CASSGGTGPYEQYF.

This chain uses TRBV20-1 with TRBJ2-5; no definite D call. The CDR3 length is 10 residues. V was trimmed by 5 bases and J by 2 bases, leaving 3 bases between them. Germline V gene lookup returns CDR1 DFQATT and CDR2 SNEGSKA (reference sequence). The CDR3 loop reads CSALQETQYF. The CDR3 coding sequence is TGCAGTGCTTTACAAGAGACCCAGTACTTC.

V usage is TRBV30 and J usage is TRBJ1-2; a weak D match, TRBD1 (6 bases). V lost 4 bases and J lost 4, with 7 bases in between. The CDR3 totals 11 residues. The germline gives CDR1 GTSNPN, CDR2 SVGIG (reference sequence). Written as DNA, the CDR3 is TGTGCCTGGAACAGGGCCTATGGCTACACCTTC. As protein: CAWNRAYGYTF.

The chain uses TRBV28 and TRBJ1-1; tentative D call: TRBD1 (6 bases). The CDR3 has 14 amino acids. Trimming took off 7 bases at V and 1 base at J, with 13 bases between the two ends. Per germline, CDR1 MDHEN and CDR2 SYDVKM. The chain's CDR3 is CASTTRGGNTEAFF. CDR3 DNA sequence: TGTGCCAGCACCACCCGAGGGGGGAACACTGAAGCTTTCTTT.

This clone was seen a few times. The chain combines TRBV28 with TRBJ1-2, with D possibly matching TRBD1 (6 bases). This CDR3 has 13 residues. The V gene lost 4 bases and the J gene lost 5 bases, with 11 bases spanning the gap. CDR1 and CDR2 from the germline V gene are MDHEN and SYDVKM. CDR3 protein: CASSSGTLYGYTF. The CDR3 nucleotides read TGTGCCAGCAGTTCCGGGACACTATATGGCTACACCTTC.

The gene calls are TRBV10-3 and TRBJ2-3; a possible D gene is TRBD2 (7 bases). The CDR3 length is 18 residues. V lost 3 bases and J 6 bases, leaving 25 bases between the germline ends. Germline CDR1 is ENHRY and CDR2 is SYGVKD. The CDR3 DNA reads as TGTGCCATCAGTGATCCCGGGGCAGGGAGGGGGGCAAGTGATACGCAGTATTTT. Translated: CAISDPGAGRGASDTQYF.

This clone was observed a handful of times. The chain employs TRBV4-1 and TRBJ2-1, with D possibly TRBD2 on 6 matching bases. Germline loops: CDR1 MGHRA, CDR2 YSYEKL. The CDR3 consists of 16 residues. V shed 2 bases and J shed 4 bases, with 15 bases lying between them. CDR3 coding DNA: TGCGCCAGCAGCCAACCCAGTAGCGGACATTACAATGAGCAGTTCTTC. Protein sequence: CASSQPSSGHYNEQFF.

The rearrangement links TRBV28 to TRBJ1-4; possible D gene TRBD1, 6 bases. The CDR3 is made up of 13 amino acids. The germline CDR1 and CDR2 sequences are MDHEN and SYDVKM. Trimming cost V 9 bases and J 7 bases, with 15 bases left between them. The CDR3 DNA reads as TGTGCCAGTTCAGGACAGTACTTTGAAAAACTGTTTTTT. Translated: CASSGQYFEKLFF.

This chain links TRBV7-9 with TRBJ2-1; unclear D gene. Trimming shortened V by 4 bases and J by 6 bases, and 7 bases separated the two germline ends. Germline V gene lookup returns CDR1 SEHNR and CDR2 FQNEAQ (reference sequence). The CDR3 sequence is 12 residues long. CDR3 protein: CASSWPSNEQFF. CDR3 bases: TGTGCCAGCAGCTGGCCATCCAATGAGCAGTTCTTC.

V usage is TRBV15 and J usage is TRBJ2-7, with TRBD2 matching 10 bases. V lost 8 bases and J lost 7; bases outside the gene matches: 8. The V gene's germline CDR1 is LNHNV and CDR2 YYDKDF (reference sequence). The CDR3 totals 13 residues. Written as DNA, the CDR3 is TGTGCCACCGGGGCTAGCGGGAGCAGAGAGCAGTACTTC. As protein: CATGASGSREQYF.

The V call is TRBV29-1, the J call TRBJ1-4; perhaps TRBD1 as D (5 bases). The CDR3 loop spans 13 amino acids. Trimming stripped 5 bases from V and 5 bases from J, with 12 bases between. From germline, CDR1 is SQVTM and CDR2 ANQGSEA. The CDR3 reads CSVRGIGNEKLFF. CDR3 sequence (DNA): TGCAGCGTTAGGGGTATAGGGAATGAAAAACTGTTTTTT.

The genes are TRBV5-1 and TRBJ1-1; no clear D. CDR1 is SGHRS, CDR2 YFSETQ, per germline. V was cut by 6 bases and J by 6 bases, with 18 bases left in between. CDR3 length equals 14 residues. CDR3 in DNA: TGCGCCAGCAAAGCCCACGGAGGGTCACCTGAAGCTTTCTTT. It is translated as CASKAHGGSPEAFF. Drawing the rest from reference TRBV5-1 and TRBJ1-1, the complete variable domain is KAGVTQTPRYLIKTRGQQVTLSCSPISGHRSVSWYQQTPGQGLQFLFEYFSETQRNKGNFPGRFSGRQFSNSRSEMNVSTLELGDSALYLCASKAHGGSPEAFFGQGTRLTVV.

The chain combines TRBV2 with TRBJ2-1; the D gene is possibly TRBD1 (5 bases). With 11 bases removed from V and 5 bases from J, the gap between germline ends came to 16 bases. CDR1 is SNHLY, CDR2 FYNNEI, per germline. The CDR3 totals 13 residues. Written as DNA, the CDR3 is TGTGCCGGTAAGCTGGACACTAACAATGAGCAGTTCTTC. Amino acids: CAGKLDTNNEQFF.

J is TRBJ2-3 and V is TRBV15, with TRBD1 matching 8 bases. There are 14 residues in the CDR3. CDR1 is LNHNV and CDR2 is YYDKDF in the germline V gene (reference sequence). The ends lost 1 base at V and 5 bases at J; junction bases unmatched: 2. The CDR3 is CATSRGGQGDTQYF. CDR3 DNA: TGTGCCACCAGCAGAGGCGGACAGGGAGATACGCAGTATTTT. Based on the CDR3 plus reference TRBV15 and TRBJ2-3, the full variable domain is DAMVIQNPRYQVTQFGKPVTLSCSQTLNHNVMYWYQQKSSQAPKLLFHYYDKDFNNEADTPDNFQSRRPNTSFCFLDIRSPGLGDTAMYLCATSRGGQGDTQYFGPGTRLTVL.

This rearrangement joins TRBV28 to TRBJ2-1; D is ambiguous. The CDR3 sequence is 14 residues long. Germline V CDR1 and CDR2: MDHEN, SYDVKM. V lost 1 base and J 4 bases, leaving 8 bases between the germline ends. CDR3 DNA: TGTGCCAGCAGTTTATCAGGCAGATACAATGAGCAGTTCTTC. It encodes CASSLSGRYNEQFF.